The T cell receptor (beta chain) under discussion was sequenced for a study of technical replicates of blood from a handful of donors (dated by TCRdb to about 2017). The CDR3 spans 14 residues, from the cysteine through the phenylalanine. The only DNA kept is the CDR3, 42 bases in frame from the first base. CDR1 MNHNY and CDR2 SVGAGI are derived from the germline V gene (reference sequence). The V end gives up 5 bases and the J end 3 bases, leaving 1 base in the junction not matched to a gene. Details on this clone: No antigen is known for it. One base away there is no much larger clone; base qualities are not given.

The library was built by means of the immunoSEQ multiplex PCR assay. Not all clones reach the TCRdb copy of this immuneACCESS table, which keeps in-frame sequences only. Checked studies attribute under half of the gap to unresolved V genes and leave the rest unexplained. The sample profile shows about 14,000 clones; approximately 80% of them were found once. About 12% of the sample belongs to the ten largest clones. The V and J segments used are TRBV6-6 and TRBJ2-7, with TRBD2 matching 13 junction bases. Sequences were obtained from PBMCs. This TCR derives from a human donor in good health. The CDR3 is CASSGTSGNYEQYF. The sequenced DNA: TGTGCCAGCAGTGGGACTAGCGGGAACTACGAGCAGTACTTC.